This entry lists 18 T cell receptor beta chains sequenced from one sample in a study of T cell responses to AZD1222 COVID-19 vaccine. Measured with immunoSEQ multiplex PCR; TCRdb has only the in-frame clones, and not every one. The sample lists 95,000 to 120,000 clones, approximately 88% occurring once. The source was peripheral blood, collected 28 days after the second AZD1222 dose. The receptor set was obtained from an adult who received the AZD1222 COVID-19 vaccine.

The rearrangement uses TRBV7-8 and TRBJ1-2, with no clear D. Germline V gene lookup returns CDR1 SGHVS and CDR2 FQNEAQ. The CDR3 extends over 14 amino acids. Trimming took off 2 bases at V and 2 bases at J, with 9 bases between the two ends. The CDR3 loop reads CASSLLNGNYGYTF. For the CDR3, the DNA is TGTGCCAGCAGCTTATTGAACGGGAACTATGGCTACACCTTC.

The chain joins TRBV4-1 to TRBJ2-7; TRBD2 agrees at 12 bases. The CDR3 totals 17 residues. Germline loops: CDR1 MGHRA, CDR2 YSYEKL. Trimming took 0 bases from V and 3 from J; bases not matched to a gene: 6. CDR3 in DNA: TGCGCCAGCAGCCAAGATTGGACTAGCGGGGCGTACTACGAGCAGTACTTC. The encoded protein is CASSQDWTSGAYYEQYF.

The V gene is TRBV4-3, the J gene TRBJ1-5; no firm D call. CDR3 length equals 14 residues. Germline CDR1 reads LGHNA; CDR2 reads YSLEER. V lost 0 bases to trimming and J lost 4 bases, with 7 bases between them. The CDR3 sequence is CASSQDTTNQPQHF. In nucleotides, the CDR3 is TGCGCCAGCAGCCAAGATACCACAAATCAGCCCCAGCATTTT.

The V call is TRBV19, the J call TRBJ1-3; D may be TRBD1 (5 bases). The CDR3 has 16 residues. Trimming stripped 5 bases from V and 0 bases from J, with 14 bases between. The germline V gene encodes CDR1 LNHDA and CDR2 SQIVND (reference sequence). The CDR3 coding sequence is TGTGCCAGTAGTGTAACAGGTGCTCCCTCTGGAAACACCATATATTTT. This codes for CASSVTGAPSGNTIYF.

V is TRBV6-5 and J is TRBJ1-6, with 10 bases matching TRBD1. Germline lookup yields CDR1 MNHEY and CDR2 SVGAGI. J gave up 8 bases and V 6 bases, and 7 bases lay outside the gene matches. The CDR3 loop spans 15 amino acids. The DNA for the CDR3 is TGTGCCAGCAGCCACGACGGGACAGGGGATTCACCCCTCCACTTT. Translated: CASSHDGTGDSPLHF.

A single count supports this clone. The genes are TRBV19 and TRBJ1-1; 10 bases are shared with TRBD1. CDR3 length equals 16 residues. V lost 3 bases, J lost 5 bases, and 9 bases stayed unmatched. Per the germline V gene, CDR1 is LNHDA and CDR2 is SQIVND (reference sequence). The CDR3: CASSIMTGGAGTEAFF. CDR3 DNA: TGTGCCAGTAGTATCATGACAGGGGGCGCAGGGACTGAAGCTTTCTTT.

A single count supports this clone. This chain joins TRBV3-1 (or the pseudogene TRBV3-2) and TRBJ2-7; weak D call: TRBD2 (6 bases). The CDR3 extends over 15 amino acids. The germline V gene encodes CDR1 LGHDT and CDR2 YNNKEL (reference sequence). Trimming removed 1 base from V and 3 bases from J, with 13 bases in between. CDR3 in amino acids: CASSQGNVGGYEQYF. In DNA, the CDR3 is TGTGCCAGCAGCCAAGGAAATGTGGGGGGCTACGAGCAGTACTTC.

V and J are TRBV5-1 and TRBJ2-3, with D possibly matching TRBD2 (6 bases). Germline assignment: CDR1 SGHRS and CDR2 YFSETQ. The V end was cut by 4 bases, the J end by 5 bases, with 17 bases between. This CDR3 region has 15 residues. CDR3 region: CASSPPGVQGDTQYF. The CDR3 DNA sequence: TGCGCCAGCAGCCCCCCGGGGGTTCAAGGAGATACGCAGTATTTT.

In this sample, this clone turned up once. The rearrangement joins TRBV4-1 to TRBJ2-7; D may be TRBD2 (5 bases). V was pared by 3 bases and J by 2 bases, with 11 bases between. The CDR3 length is 14 residues. Germline V gene sequence: CDR1 MGHRA, CDR2 YSYEKL. The CDR3 here is CASSQQTTTYEQYF. The CDR3 DNA reads as TGCGCCAGCAGCCAGCAGACTACCACCTACGAGCAGTACTTC.

V and J are TRBV6-6 and TRBJ1-5; 7 bases map to TRBD1. Germline V lookup: CDR1 MNHNY, CDR2 SVGAGI (reference sequence). The CDR3 is 15 residues long. Germline trimming cut 2 bases from V and 0 bases from J; bases unmatched to any gene: 1. The CDR3 DNA reads as TGTGCCAGCAGTTACACAGGGGCTAGCAATCAGCCCCAGCATTTT. Its translation is CASSYTGASNQPQHF.

The chain links TRBV6-2 or TRBV6-3 to TRBJ2-2, with D perhaps matching TRBD1 (6 bases). This CDR3 comprises 18 residues. Trimming took 5 bases from V and 7 from J, leaving 26 bases between them. Germline lookup yields CDR1 MNHEY and CDR2 SVGEGT. The CDR3 DNA reads as TGTGCCAGCAGTAAATTTAGTACTCGGGACAAAAGGATCGGGGAGCTGTTTTTT. Translated: CASSKFSTRDKRIGELFF.

V and J are TRBV13 and TRBJ1-4; D unresolved. This CDR3 contains 14 residues. Germline values: CDR1 PRHDT, CDR2 FYEKMQ (reference sequence). V dropped 3 bases and J dropped 5 bases, with 10 bases sitting between them. In DNA, the CDR3 is TGTGCCAGCAGCTTCCAGACCGCGAATGAAAAACTGTTTTTT. Residues: CASSFQTANEKLFF.

The genes are TRBV21-1 and TRBJ1-2; TRBD1 is taken as the D call from the table, unchecked against the DNA. TRBV21-1 is shown as a pseudogene. This CDR3 spans 13 amino acids. CDR3 region: CASSKFQIYGYTF. The CDR3 coding sequence is TGTGCCAGCAGCAAATTCCAGATCTATGGCTACACCTTC.

The V gene is TRBV18, the J gene TRBJ1-6; possible D gene TRBD1, 5 bases. Trimming shortened V by 5 bases and J by 8 bases, and 13 bases separated the two germline ends. The CDR3 covers 14 residues. Germline values: CDR1 KGHSH, CDR2 LQKENI. CDR3 DNA: TGTGCCAGCTCAACGCCGGGACCCTATTCACCCCTCCACTTT. It specifies CASSTPGPYSPLHF. The full variable domain, rest sourced from reference TRBV18 and TRBJ1-6, is NAGVMQNPRHLVRRRGQEARLRCSPMKGHSHVYWYRQLPEEGLKFMVYLQKENIIDESGMPKERFSAEFPKEGPSILRIQQVVRGDSAAYFCASSTPGPYSPLHFGNGTRLTVT.

Remarks on this clone: One end of the junction fails to match germline, which may point to a read error. The V gene is TRBV5-1, the J gene TRBJ1-4, with D possibly matching TRBD1 (5 bases). This CDR3 is 14 amino acids long. CDR1 is SGHRS, CDR2 YFSETQ, per germline. CDR3 nucleotides: TGCGCCAGCAGCTTAGGGACGGTTAATGAAAACCTGTTTTTT. Its protein product is CASSLGTVNENLFF.

This chain links TRBV2 with TRBJ1-1; 7 nucleotides match TRBD1. CDR1 is SNHLY and CDR2 is FYNNEI in the germline V gene. This CDR3 has 14 amino acids. The V gene end was trimmed by 10 bases and the J gene end by 3 bases; junction bases not matched to a gene: 11. In nucleotides, the CDR3 is TGTGCCACCAACAAACAGGGGTCGTACACTGAAGCTTTCTTT. It codes for CATNKQGSYTEAFF.

The count of this clone is one. This chain joins TRBV7-9 and TRBJ2-5; 7 nucleotides match TRBD1. V shed 0 bases and J 4 bases; nucleotides not matched to a gene: 8. CDR3 length: 16 residues. The V gene's germline CDR1 is SEHNR and CDR2 FQNEAQ (reference sequence). CDR3 region: CASSLAVGQLAETQYF. CDR3 DNA sequence: TGTGCCAGCAGCTTAGCGGTGGGACAGTTAGCAGAGACCCAGTACTTC.

The chain has TRBV24-1 and TRBJ1-5; D is unclear. The V end lost 5 bases, the J end lost 0 bases, and 7 bases lay between the germline ends. CDR1 is KGHDR and CDR2 is SFDVKD in the germline V gene. The CDR3 spans 14 residues. The CDR3 sequence is CATSAGDSNQPQHF. The CDR3 DNA follows: TGTGCCACCAGTGCTGGGGATAGCAATCAGCCCCAGCATTTT.